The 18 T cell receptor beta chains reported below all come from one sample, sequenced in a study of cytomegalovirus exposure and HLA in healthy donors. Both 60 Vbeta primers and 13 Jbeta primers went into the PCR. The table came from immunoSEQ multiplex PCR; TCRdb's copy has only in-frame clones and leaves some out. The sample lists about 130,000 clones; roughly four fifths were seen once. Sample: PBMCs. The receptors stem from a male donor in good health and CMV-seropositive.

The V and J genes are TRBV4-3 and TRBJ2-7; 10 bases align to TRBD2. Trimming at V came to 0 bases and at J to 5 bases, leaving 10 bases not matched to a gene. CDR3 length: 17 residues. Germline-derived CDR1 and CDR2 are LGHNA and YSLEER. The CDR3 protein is CASSQDVYLAGVHEQYF. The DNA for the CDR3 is TGCGCCAGCAGCCAAGATGTGTACCTAGCGGGAGTCCACGAGCAGTACTTC.

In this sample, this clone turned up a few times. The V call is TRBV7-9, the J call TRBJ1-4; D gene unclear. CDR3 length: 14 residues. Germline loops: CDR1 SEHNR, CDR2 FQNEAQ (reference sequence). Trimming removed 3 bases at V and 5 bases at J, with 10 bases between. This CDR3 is CASSFEGWNEKLFF. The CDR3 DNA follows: TGTGCCAGCAGCTTCGAGGGATGGAATGAAAAACTGTTTTTT.

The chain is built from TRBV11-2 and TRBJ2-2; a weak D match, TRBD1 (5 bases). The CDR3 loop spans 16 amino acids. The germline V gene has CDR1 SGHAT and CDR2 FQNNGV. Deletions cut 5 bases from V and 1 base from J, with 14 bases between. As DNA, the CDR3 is TGTGCCAGCAGCCCAAAATATACAGGGAACACCGGGGAGCTGTTTTTT. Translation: CASSPKYTGNTGELFF.

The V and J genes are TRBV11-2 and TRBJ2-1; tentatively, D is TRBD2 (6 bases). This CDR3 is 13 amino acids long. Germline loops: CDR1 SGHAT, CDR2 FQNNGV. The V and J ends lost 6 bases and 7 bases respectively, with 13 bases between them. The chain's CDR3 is CASRLLGGNEQFF. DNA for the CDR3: TGTGCCAGCAGACTCCTTGGGGGGAATGAGCAGTTCTTC.

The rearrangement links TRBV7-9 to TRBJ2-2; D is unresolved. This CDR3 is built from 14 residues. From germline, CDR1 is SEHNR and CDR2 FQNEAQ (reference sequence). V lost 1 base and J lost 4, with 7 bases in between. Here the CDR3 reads CASSLVLGTGELFF. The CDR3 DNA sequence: TGTGCCAGCAGCTTAGTTCTAGGCACCGGGGAGCTGTTTTTT.

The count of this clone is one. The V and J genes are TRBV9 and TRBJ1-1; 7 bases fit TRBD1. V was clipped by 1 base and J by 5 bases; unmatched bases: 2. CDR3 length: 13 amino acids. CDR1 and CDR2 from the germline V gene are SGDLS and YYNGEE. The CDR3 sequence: CASSVTGETEAFF. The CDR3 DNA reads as TGTGCCAGCAGCGTAACAGGGGAAACTGAAGCTTTCTTT.

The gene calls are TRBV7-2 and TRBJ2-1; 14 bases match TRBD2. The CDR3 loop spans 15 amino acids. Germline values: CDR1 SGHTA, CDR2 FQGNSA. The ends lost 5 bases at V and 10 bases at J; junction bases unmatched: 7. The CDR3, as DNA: TGTGCCAGCAGCCCGGGACTAGCGGGAGCGAAAGAGCAGTTCTTC. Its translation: CASSPGLAGAKEQFF.

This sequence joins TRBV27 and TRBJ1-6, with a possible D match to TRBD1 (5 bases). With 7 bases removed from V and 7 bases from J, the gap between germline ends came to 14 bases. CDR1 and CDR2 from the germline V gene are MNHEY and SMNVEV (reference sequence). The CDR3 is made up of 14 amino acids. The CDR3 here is CASNGGQGNSPLHF. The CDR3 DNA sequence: TGTGCCAGCAACGGTGGGCAGGGAAATTCACCCCTCCACTTT.

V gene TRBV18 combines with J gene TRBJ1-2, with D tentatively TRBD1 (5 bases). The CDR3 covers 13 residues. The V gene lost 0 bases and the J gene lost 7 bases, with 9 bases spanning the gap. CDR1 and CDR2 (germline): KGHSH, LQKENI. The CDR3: CASSPPGQGGYTF. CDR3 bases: TGTGCCAGCTCACCACCGGGGCAGGGTGGCTACACCTTC.

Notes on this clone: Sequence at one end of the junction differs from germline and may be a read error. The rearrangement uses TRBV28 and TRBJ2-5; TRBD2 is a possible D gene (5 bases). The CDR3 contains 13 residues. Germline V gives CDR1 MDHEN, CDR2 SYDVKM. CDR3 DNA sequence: TGTGCCGGCAGTTCAATGGACTCCGAGACCCAGTACTTC. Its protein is CAGSSMDSETQYF.

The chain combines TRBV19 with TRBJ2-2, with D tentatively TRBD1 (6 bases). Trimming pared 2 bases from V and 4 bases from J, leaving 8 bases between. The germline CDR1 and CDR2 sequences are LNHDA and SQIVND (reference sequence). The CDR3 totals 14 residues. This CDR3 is CASSISQGTGELFF. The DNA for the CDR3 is TGTGCCAGTAGTATATCACAGGGCACCGGGGAGCTGTTTTTT.

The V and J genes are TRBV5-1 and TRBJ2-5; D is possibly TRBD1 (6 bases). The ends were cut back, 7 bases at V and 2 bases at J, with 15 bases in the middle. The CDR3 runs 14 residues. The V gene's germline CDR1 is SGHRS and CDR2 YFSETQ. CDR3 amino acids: CASAKDSQQETQYF. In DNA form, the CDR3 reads TGCGCCAGCGCAAAGGACAGCCAGCAAGAGACCCAGTACTTC.

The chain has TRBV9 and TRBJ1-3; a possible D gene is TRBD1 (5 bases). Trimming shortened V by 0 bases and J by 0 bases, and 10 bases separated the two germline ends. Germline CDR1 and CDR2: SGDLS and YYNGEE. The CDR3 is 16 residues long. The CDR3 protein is CASSVATGFSGNTIYF. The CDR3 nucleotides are TGTGCCAGCAGCGTAGCTACAGGCTTCTCTGGAAACACCATATATTTT. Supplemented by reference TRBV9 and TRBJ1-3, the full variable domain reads DSGVTQTPKHLITATGQRVTLRCSPRSGDLSVYWYQQSLDQGLQFLIQYYNGEERAKGNILERFSAQQFPDLHSELNLSSLELGDSALYFCASSVATGFSGNTIYFGEGSWLTVV.

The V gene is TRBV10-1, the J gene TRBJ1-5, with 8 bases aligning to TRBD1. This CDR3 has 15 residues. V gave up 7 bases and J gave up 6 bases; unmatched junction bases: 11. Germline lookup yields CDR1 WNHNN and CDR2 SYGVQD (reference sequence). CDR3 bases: TGCGCCAGCACGACAGGGGAAGGGGCCATTCAGCCCCAGCATTTT. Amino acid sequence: CASTTGEGAIQPQHF.

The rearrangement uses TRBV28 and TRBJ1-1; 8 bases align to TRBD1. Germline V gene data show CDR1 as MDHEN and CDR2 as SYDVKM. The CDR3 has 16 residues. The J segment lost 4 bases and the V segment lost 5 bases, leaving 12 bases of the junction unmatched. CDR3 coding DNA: TGTGCCAGCAGTCCCCGGCAGGGGGCGCGGGGCACTGAAGCTTTCTTT. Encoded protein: CASSPRQGARGTEAFF.

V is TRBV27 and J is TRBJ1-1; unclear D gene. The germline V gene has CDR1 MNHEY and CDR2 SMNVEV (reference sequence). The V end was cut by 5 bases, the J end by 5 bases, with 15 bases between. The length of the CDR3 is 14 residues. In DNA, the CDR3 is TGTGCCAGCAGTCCCCGGGCCGGGAGGACTGAAGCTTTCTTT. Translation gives CASSPRAGRTEAFF.

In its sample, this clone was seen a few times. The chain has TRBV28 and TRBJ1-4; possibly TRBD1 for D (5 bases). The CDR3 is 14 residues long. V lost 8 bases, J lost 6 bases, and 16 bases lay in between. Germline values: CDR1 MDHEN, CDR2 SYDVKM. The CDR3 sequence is CASATGSGYEKLFF. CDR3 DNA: TGTGCCAGCGCCACAGGATCCGGCTATGAAAAACTGTTTTTT.

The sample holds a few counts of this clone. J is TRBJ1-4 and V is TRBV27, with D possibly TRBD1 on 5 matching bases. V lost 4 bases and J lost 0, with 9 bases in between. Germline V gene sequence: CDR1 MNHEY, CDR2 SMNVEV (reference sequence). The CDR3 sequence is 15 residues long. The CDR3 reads CASSWGGATNEKLFF. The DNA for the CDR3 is TGTGCCAGCAGTTGGGGGGGAGCAACTAATGAAAAACTGTTTTTT. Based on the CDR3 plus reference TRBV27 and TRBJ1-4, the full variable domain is EAQVTQNPRYLITVTGKKLTVTCSQNMNHEYMSWYRQDPGLGLRQIYYSMNVEVTDKGDVPEGYKVSRKEKRNFPLILESPSPNQTSLYFCASSWGGATNEKLFFGSGTQLSVL.